Following are 8 T cell receptor beta chains from one sample sequenced in a study of vaccination effects on CD4 cells after COVID-19. TCRdb keeps only in-frame clones here, not all; method: immunoSEQ multiplex PCR. Of tens of thousands of clones in the sample, 65% to 75% are singletons; the top ten hold 5% to 5.5%. Their antigens remain unidentified. Culturing for more than eight days preceded CD4+ T cell isolation. The infection with SARS-CoV-2 (confirmed by PCR) occurred in this person between March and December 2020. Each participant was given two doses of one vaccine (BNT162b2 or mRNA-1273). Source: CD4+ T cells from PBMCs cultured without peptide, taken after COVID-19 vaccination. The receptors come from a human donor who had a prior SARS-CoV-2 infection.

The chain combines TRBV7-9 with TRBJ1-2; D possibly corresponds to TRBD1 (5 bases). Trimming stripped 5 bases from V and 0 bases from J, with 10 bases between. The CDR3 covers 14 residues. Germline V gene data show CDR1 as SEHNR and CDR2 as FQNEAQ (reference sequence). CDR3 sequence: CASSLTEPNYGYTF. The CDR3 DNA reads TGTGCCAGCAGCCTGACAGAACCTAACTATGGCTACACCTTC.

The rearrangement links TRBV3-1 (or the pseudogene TRBV3-2) to TRBJ2-5, with D possibly TRBD2 on 5 matching bases. Trimming left V 0 bases short and J 5 bases short, with 13 bases between. CDR3 length: 15 residues. The germline V gene encodes CDR1 LGHDT and CDR2 YNNKEL (reference sequence). The DNA of the CDR3 is TGTGCCAGCAGCCAAGAAGCACTAGTTTGGGAGACCCAGTACTTC. Protein product: CASSQEALVWETQYF.

This chain uses TRBV18 with TRBJ2-5; no firm D call. Trimming removed 3 bases at V and 3 bases at J, with 8 bases between. This CDR3 is built from 13 residues. The germline V gene has CDR1 KGHSH and CDR2 LQKENI. CDR3 amino acids: CASSPGEKETQYF. In DNA form, the CDR3 reads TGTGCCAGCTCACCCGGAGAGAAAGAGACCCAGTACTTC.

The V call is TRBV5-1, the J call TRBJ2-7, with D unresolved. V was cut by 0 bases and J by 2 bases, with 6 bases left in between. The CDR3 extends over 13 amino acids. Per the germline V gene, CDR1 is SGHRS and CDR2 is YFSETQ. CDR3 in amino acids: CASSLVRPYEQYF. DNA of the CDR3: TGCGCCAGCAGCTTGGTACGGCCCTACGAGCAGTACTTC.

This rearrangement joins TRBV5-1 to TRBJ2-1, with 8 bases lining up with TRBD1. CDR1 SGHRS and CDR2 YFSETQ come from the germline V gene. The CDR3 loop spans 14 amino acids. Trimming at V came to 4 bases and at J to 6 bases, leaving 6 bases not matched to a gene. CDR3 in DNA: TGCGCCAGCAGCCCCGGACAGGGCTCCAATGAGCAGTTCTTC. Translating it yields CASSPGQGSNEQFF.

This chain joins TRBV30 and TRBJ1-6, with a possible D match to TRBD1 (5 bases). V shed 0 bases and J shed 9 bases, with 15 bases lying between them. Germline CDR1 is GTSNPN and CDR2 is SVGIG (reference sequence). This CDR3 has 15 amino acids. The CDR3 loop is CAWSVTIGARSPLHF. As DNA, the CDR3 is TGTGCCTGGAGTGTAACTATAGGGGCTCGTTCACCCCTCCACTTT.

The genes are TRBV9 and TRBJ2-7; 10 bases are a match to TRBD2. Trimming removed 2 bases from V and 1 base from J; junction bases left unmatched: 6. The CDR3 sequence is 16 residues long. The germline gives CDR1 SGDLS, CDR2 YYNGEE. The CDR3 loop is CASSVLGTSASYEQYF. The CDR3, as DNA: TGTGCCAGCAGCGTTTTAGGGACTAGCGCATCCTACGAGCAGTACTTC.

CDR3 region: CASSYETGNTEAFF. The DNA of the CDR3 is TGTGCCAGCAGTTATGAAACGGGGAACACTGAAGCTTTCTTT. This chain connects TRBV6-1 to TRBJ1-1, with D hard to call. The V and J ends lost 5 bases and 1 base respectively, with 11 bases between them. This CDR3 has 14 residues. Germline lookup yields CDR1 MNHNS and CDR2 SASEGT.